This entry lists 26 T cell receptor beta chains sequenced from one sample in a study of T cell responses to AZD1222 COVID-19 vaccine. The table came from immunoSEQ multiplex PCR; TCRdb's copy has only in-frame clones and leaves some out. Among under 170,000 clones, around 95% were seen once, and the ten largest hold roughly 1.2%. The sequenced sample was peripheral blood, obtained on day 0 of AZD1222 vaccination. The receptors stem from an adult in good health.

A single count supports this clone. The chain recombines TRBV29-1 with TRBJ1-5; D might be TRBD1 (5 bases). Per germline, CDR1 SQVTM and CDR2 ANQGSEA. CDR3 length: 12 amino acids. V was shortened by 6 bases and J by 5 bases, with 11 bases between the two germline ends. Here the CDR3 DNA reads TGCAGCGTGGGGGAGGGTGATCAGCCCCAGCATTTT. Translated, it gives CSVGEGDQPQHF.

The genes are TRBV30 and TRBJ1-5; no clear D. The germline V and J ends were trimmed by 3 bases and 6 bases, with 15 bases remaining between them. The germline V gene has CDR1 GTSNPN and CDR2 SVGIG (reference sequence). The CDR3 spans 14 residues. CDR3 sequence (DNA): TGTGCCTGGAGCCGTACTGGGTACTCTCAGCCCCAGCATTTT. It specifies CAWSRTGYSQPQHF.

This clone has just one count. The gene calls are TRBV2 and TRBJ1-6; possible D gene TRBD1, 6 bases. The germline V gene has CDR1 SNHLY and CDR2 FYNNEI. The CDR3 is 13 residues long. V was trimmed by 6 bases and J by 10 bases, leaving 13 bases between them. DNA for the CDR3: TGTGCCAGCAGCCGTCCTCAGGGGTCACCCCTCCACTTT. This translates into CASSRPQGSPLHF.

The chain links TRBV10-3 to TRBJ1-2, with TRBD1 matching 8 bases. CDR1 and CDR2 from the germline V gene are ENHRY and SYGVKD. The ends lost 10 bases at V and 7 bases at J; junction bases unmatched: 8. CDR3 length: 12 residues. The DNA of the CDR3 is TGTGCCAGCTTGGGACAGGATGGTGGCTACACCTTC. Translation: CASLGQDGGYTF.

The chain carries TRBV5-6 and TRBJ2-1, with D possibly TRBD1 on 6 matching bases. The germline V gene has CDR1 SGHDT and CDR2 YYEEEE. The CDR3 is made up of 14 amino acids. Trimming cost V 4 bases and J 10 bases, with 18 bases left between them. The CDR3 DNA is TGTGCCAGCAGCCAAGTAGGGACATCTAGGGAGCAGTTCTTC. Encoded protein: CASSQVGTSREQFF.

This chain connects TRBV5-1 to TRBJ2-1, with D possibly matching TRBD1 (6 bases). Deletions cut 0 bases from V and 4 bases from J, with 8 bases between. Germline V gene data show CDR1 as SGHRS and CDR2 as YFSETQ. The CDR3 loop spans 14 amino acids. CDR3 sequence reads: CASSLETGYNEQFF. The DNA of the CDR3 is TGCGCCAGCAGCTTGGAAACAGGGTACAATGAGCAGTTCTTC. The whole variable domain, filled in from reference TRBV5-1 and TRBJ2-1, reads KAGVTQTPRYLIKTRGQQVTLSCSPISGHRSVSWYQQTPGQGLQFLFEYFSETQRNKGNFPGRFSGRQFSNSRSEMNVSTLELGDSALYLCASSLETGYNEQFFGPGTRLTVL.

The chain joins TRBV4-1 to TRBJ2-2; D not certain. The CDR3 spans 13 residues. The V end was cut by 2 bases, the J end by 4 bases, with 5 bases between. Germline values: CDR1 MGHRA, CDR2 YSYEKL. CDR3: CASSQTTTGELFF. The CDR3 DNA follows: TGCGCCAGCAGCCAAACAACCACCGGGGAGCTGTTTTTT.

The DNA for the CDR3 is TGTGCCAGCAGTGTCAGGACAGGATTCGGCACTGAAGCTTTCTTT. Amino acid sequence: CASSVRTGFGTEAFF. This sequence joins TRBV2 and TRBJ1-1; 7 nucleotides agree with TRBD1. The CDR3 length is 15 residues. The V segment lost 4 bases and the J segment 4 bases; nucleotides outside the gene matches: 9. Germline CDR1 SNHLY, CDR2 FYNNEI.

DNA for the CDR3: TGTGCCAGCAGCCGAGGGTATGGACAGCCCCAGCATTTT. Its protein is CASSRGYGQPQHF. The chain couples TRBV6-5 to TRBJ1-5; no reliable D call. There are 13 residues in the CDR3. Germline V gene lookup returns CDR1 MNHEY and CDR2 SVGAGI. V shed 6 bases and J shed 7 bases, with 13 bases lying between them.

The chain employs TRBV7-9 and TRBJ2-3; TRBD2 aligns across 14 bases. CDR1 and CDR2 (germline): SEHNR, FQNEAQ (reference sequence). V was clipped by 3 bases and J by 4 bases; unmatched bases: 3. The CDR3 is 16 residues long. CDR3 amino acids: CASSLTSGRDPDTQYF. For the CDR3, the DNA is TGTGCCAGCAGCTTGACTAGCGGGAGGGACCCAGATACGCAGTATTTT.

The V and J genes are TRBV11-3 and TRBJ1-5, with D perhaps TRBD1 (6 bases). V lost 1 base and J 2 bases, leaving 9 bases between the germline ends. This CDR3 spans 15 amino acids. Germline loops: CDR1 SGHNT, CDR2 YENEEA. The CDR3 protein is CASSLARQGNQPQHF. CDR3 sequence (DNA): TGTGCCAGCAGCTTAGCCAGACAGGGCAATCAGCCCCAGCATTTT.

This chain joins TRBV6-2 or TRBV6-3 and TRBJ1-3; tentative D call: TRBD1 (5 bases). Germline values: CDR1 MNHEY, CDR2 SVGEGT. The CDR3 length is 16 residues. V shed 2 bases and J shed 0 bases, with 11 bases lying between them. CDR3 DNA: TGTGCCAGCAGTTACGGAGGGACTGCCTCTGGAAACACCATATATTTT. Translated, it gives CASSYGGTASGNTIYF.

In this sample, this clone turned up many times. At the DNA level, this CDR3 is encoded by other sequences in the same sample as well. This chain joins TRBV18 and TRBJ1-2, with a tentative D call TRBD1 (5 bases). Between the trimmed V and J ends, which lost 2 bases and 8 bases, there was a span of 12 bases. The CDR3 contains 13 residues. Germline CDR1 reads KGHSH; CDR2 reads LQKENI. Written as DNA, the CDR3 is TGTGCCAGCTCACCAGGGGCTGGAGGAGGCTACACCTTC. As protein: CASSPGAGGGYTF.

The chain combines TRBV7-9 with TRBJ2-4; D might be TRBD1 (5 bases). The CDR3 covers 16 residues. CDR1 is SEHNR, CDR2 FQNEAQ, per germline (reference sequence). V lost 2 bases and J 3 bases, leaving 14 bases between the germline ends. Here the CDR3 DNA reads TGTGCCAGCAGCTTAAAACCAGGGTTGGGCAAAAACATTCAGTACTTC. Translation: CASSLKPGLGKNIQYF.

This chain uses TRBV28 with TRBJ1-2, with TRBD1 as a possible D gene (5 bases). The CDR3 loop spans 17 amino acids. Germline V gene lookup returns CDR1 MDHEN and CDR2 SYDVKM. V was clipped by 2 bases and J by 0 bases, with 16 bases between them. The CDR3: CASSLGLSGASNYGYTF. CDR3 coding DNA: TGTGCCAGCAGTTTAGGTTTGTCCGGGGCCTCTAACTATGGCTACACCTTC.

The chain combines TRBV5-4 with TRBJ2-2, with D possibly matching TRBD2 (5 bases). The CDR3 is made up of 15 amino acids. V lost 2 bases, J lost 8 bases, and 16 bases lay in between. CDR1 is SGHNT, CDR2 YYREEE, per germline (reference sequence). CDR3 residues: CASSFSSALGGELFF. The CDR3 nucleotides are TGTGCCAGCAGCTTTAGTAGCGCCCTTGGTGGGGAGCTGTTTTTT.

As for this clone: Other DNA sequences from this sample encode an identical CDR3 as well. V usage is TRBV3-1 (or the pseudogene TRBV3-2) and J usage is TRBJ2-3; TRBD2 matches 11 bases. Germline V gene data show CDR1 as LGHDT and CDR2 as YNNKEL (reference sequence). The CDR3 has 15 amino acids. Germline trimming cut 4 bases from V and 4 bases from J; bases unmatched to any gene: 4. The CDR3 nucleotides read TGTGCCAGCAGCCCGCCGGGACTAGCGGCAGATACGCAGTATTTT. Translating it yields CASSPPGLAADTQYF.

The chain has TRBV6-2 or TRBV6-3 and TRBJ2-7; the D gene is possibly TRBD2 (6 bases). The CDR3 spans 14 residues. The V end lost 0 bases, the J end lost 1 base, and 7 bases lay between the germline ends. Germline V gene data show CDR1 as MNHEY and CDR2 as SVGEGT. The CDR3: CASSYSGLSYEQYV. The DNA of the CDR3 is TGTGCCAGCAGTTACTCGGGACTTTCCTACGAGCAGTACGTC.

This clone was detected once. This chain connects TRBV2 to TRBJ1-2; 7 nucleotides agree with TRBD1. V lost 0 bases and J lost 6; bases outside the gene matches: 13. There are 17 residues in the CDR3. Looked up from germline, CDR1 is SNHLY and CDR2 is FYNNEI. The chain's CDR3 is CASSEAGTRGRPDGYTF. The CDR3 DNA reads TGTGCCAGCAGTGAAGCGGGAACCAGGGGGAGGCCGGATGGCTACACCTTC.

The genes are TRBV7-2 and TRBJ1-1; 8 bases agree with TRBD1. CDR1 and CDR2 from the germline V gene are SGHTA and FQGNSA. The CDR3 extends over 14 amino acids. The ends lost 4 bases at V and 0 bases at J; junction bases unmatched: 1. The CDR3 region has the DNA TGTGCCAGCAGCTGGACAGGGCTGAACACTGAAGCTTTCTTT. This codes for CASSWTGLNTEAFF.

This CDR3 reads CASSKLGVKGEAFF. The CDR3 region has the DNA TGTGCCAGCAGTAAGCTGGGGGTAAAAGGAGAAGCTTTCTTT. The V and J genes are TRBV27 and TRBJ1-1, with D tentatively TRBD1 (5 bases). Between the trimmed V and J ends, which lost 5 bases and 8 bases, there was a span of 18 bases. Per the germline V gene, CDR1 is MNHEY and CDR2 is SMNVEV (reference sequence). The CDR3 runs to 14 residues.

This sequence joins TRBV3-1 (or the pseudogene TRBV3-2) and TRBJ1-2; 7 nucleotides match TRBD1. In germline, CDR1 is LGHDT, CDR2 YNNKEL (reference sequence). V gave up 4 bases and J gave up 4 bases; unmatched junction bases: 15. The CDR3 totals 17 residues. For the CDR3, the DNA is TGTGCCAGCAGCCTAAGAGGCCCGGGACAGACCGCCTATGGCTACACCTTC. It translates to CASSLRGPGQTAYGYTF.

The CDR3 loop reads CSRPSGSEAFF. CDR3 sequence (DNA): TGCAGTCGCCCTTCAGGGAGTGAAGCTTTCTTT. This chain joins TRBV20-1 and TRBJ1-1; D is possibly TRBD1 (5 bases). Trimming left V 8 bases short and J 7 bases short, with 14 bases between. Germline V gene sequence: CDR1 DFQATT, CDR2 SNEGSKA (reference sequence). This CDR3 contains 11 residues.

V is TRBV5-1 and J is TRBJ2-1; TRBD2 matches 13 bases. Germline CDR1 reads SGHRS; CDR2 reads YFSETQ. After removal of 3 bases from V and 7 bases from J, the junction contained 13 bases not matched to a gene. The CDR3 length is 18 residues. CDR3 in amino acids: CASSSGLAGAPVRNEQFF. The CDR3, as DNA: TGCGCCAGCAGCTCCGGACTAGCGGGGGCCCCCGTTAGAAATGAGCAGTTCTTC. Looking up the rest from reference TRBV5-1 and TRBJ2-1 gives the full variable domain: KAGVTQTPRYLIKTRGQQVTLSCSPISGHRSVSWYQQTPGQGLQFLFEYFSETQRNKGNFPGRFSGRQFSNSRSEMNVSTLELGDSALYLCASSSGLAGAPVRNEQFFGPGTRLTVL.

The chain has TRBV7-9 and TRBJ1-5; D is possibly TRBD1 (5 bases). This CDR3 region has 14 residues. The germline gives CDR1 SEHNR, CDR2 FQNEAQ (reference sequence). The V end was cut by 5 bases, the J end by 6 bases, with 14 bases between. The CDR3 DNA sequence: TGTGCCAGCAGCCCCGGGACGGGAGTTCAGCCCCAGCATTTT. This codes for CASSPGTGVQPQHF. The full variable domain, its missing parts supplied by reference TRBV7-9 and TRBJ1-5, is DTGVSQNPRHKITKRGQNVTFRCDPISEHNRLYWYRQTLGQGPEFLTYFQNEAQLEKSRLLSDRFSAERPKGSFSTLEIQRTEQGDSAMYLCASSPGTGVQPQHFGDGTRLSIL.

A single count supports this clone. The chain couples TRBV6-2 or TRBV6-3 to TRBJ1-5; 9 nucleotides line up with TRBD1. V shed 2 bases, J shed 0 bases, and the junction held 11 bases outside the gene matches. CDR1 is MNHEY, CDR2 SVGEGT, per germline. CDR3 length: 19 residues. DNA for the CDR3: TGTGCCAGCAGTTACCACCGGGACAGGGAATTATATAGCAATCAGCCCCAGCATTTT. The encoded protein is CASSYHRDRELYSNQPQHF.